Listed here are 3 T cell receptor beta chains from one sample, sequenced in a study of glioma-infiltrating T cells after dendritic cell vaccination. TCRdb keeps only in-frame clones here, not all; method: immunoSEQ multiplex PCR. The sample has under 100,000 clones, more than 75% seen once. Sequencing used blood, obtained before dendritic cell vaccination. These receptors originate from a human donor with glioblastoma.

This chain joins TRBV6-4 and TRBJ2-5; D may be TRBD2 (5 bases). The J call is doubtful: the DNA matches TRBJ2-7 better. CDR3 length equals 16 residues. Germline-derived CDR1 and CDR2 are MRHNA and SNTAGT. CDR3: CASSDPSERRIYEQYF. The CDR3 nucleotides read TGTGCCAGCAGTGACCCCTCTGAGCGGAGAATATACGAGCAGTACTTC.

V gene TRBV25-1 combines with J gene TRBJ2-1; 10 nucleotides agree with TRBD1. CDR3 length: 15 residues. CDR1 MGHDK and CDR2 SYGVNS come from the germline V gene. With V trimmed by 2 bases and J by 7 bases, 5 bases remained unmatched. The CDR3 coding sequence is TGTGCCAGCAGTGAAGGGACAGGGGCCTGGAATGAGCAGTTCTTC. This sequence encodes CASSEGTGAWNEQFF.

V and J are TRBV6-1 and TRBJ1-5, with D possibly TRBD1 on 5 matching bases. The ends were cut back, 5 bases at V and 3 bases at J, with 11 bases in the middle. This CDR3 contains 14 residues. The germline V gene has CDR1 MNHNS and CDR2 SASEGT. CDR3 in DNA: TGTGCCAGCAGTTGGGGGGGAAACAATCAGCCCCAGCATTTT. This codes for CASSWGGNNQPQHF.